The clone carrying this T cell receptor (beta chain) was counted between two and nine times. Seattle patients were enrolled during active infection and followed longitudinally. Trimming took off 4 bases at V and 6 bases at J, with 10 bases between the two ends. Germline V gives CDR1 WSHSY, CDR2 SAAADI. The CDR3 spans 12 residues. The data are from a study of blood T cell repertoires in COVID-19. About the research overall: Acute and convalescent COVID-19 samples came from the United States, Italy and Spain. Nucleic acid was either cDNA or gDNA, and it came from T cells, B-cell-depleted T cells, or PBMCs.

Original processing notes: Amplified reference gene primers provided the basis for estimating nucleated cell counts. Libraries were prepared by immunoSEQ multiplex PCR; TCRdb keeps only in-frame clonotypes and omits some of them. V and J calls and clone size are as listed in that table; D and trimming were resolved from the DNA. The repertoire holds 75,000 to 95,000 clones, with roughly 70% as singletons. The J gene is TRBJ2-7, the V gene TRBV10-2, with a weak D call TRBD2 (6 bases). The sequence derives from a man between 65 and 79 years old with COVID-19, enrolled during active disease. The specimen was peripheral blood. The DNA for the CDR3 is TGCGCCAGCAGTGTGGGAGGAAGCGAGCAGTACTTC. It specifies CASSVGGSEQYF.